Listed below are T cell receptor beta chains from one sample, sequenced in a study of blood T cell repertoires in COVID-19. The repertoire was sequenced with immunoSEQ multiplex PCR; TCRdb's copy has only in-frame clones and lacks some. The data hold some 270,000 clones, with around nine tenths observed a single time. Sequencing was carried out using peripheral blood. Receptors were obtained from a man aged 35 to 55 with active or convalescent COVID-19. CDR3s include the opening cysteine and the closing phenylalanine or tryptophan. The D gene is left open where the match is weak. Some rows mark clone size as missing; the rest say once, few, many or name a class of expanded clone.

>TRBJ2-1|-|-|TRBV15
CATSRGSGASYNEQFF
TGTGCCACCAGCAGGGGGTCGGGAGCCTCCTACAATGAGCAGTTCTTC
>TRBJ2-1|TRBD2|-|TRBV6-1
CASSEGSGGGNEQFF
TGTGCCAGCAGTGAAGGGTCGGGAGGAGGCAATGAGCAGTTCTTC
>TRBJ2-3|TRBD2|-|TRBV11-2
CASSFSGATDTQYF
TGTGCCAGCAGCTTTAGCGGGGCCACAGATACGCAGTATTTT
>TRBJ2-2|TRBD1|-|TRBV9
CASSVRDRENTGELFF
TGTGCCAGCAGCGTAAGGGACAGAGAGAACACCGGGGAGCTGTTTTTT
>TRBJ1-2|-|-|TRBV6-5
CASTLGGSGYTF
TGTGCCAGCACCTTGGGAGGGAGTGGCTACACCTTC
>TRBJ1-6|-|-|TRBV10-3
CAISESKAGTSPLHF
TGTGCCATCAGTGAGTCGAAGGCAGGGACATCACCCCTCCACTTT
>TRBJ2-1|TRBD1|-|TRBV27
CASSLFLGGLSDEQFF
TGTGCCAGCAGTTTGTTCCTAGGGGGCCTCTCGGATGAGCAGTTCTTC
>TRBJ2-2|-|-|TRBV24-1
CATSGVGGNGGELFF
TGTGCCACCAGTGGCGTGGGGGGTAACGGCGGGGAGCTGTTTTTT
>TRBJ2-7|-|-|TRBV27
CASSPSGVGKSEQYF
TGTGCCAGCAGTCCATCCGGGGTTGGGAAGAGCGAGCAGTACTTC
>TRBJ1-4|TRBD1|-|TRBV30
CAATDREDEKLFF
TGTGCGGCCACCGACAGGGAGGATGAAAAACTGTTTTTT
>TRBJ2-7|TRBD2|once|TRBV10-2
CATGTSGVNEQYF
TGCGCCACCGGGACTAGCGGGGTGAACGAGCAGTACTTC
>TRBJ2-7|TRBD2|-|TRBV7-6
CASSFASGGGGEQYF
TGTGCCAGCAGCTTTGCCAGCGGGGGCGGGGGCGAGCAGTACTTC
>TRBJ2-6|-|-|TRBV2
CASSEAEGDGANVLTF
TGTGCCAGCAGTGAAGCCGAGGGGGATGGGGCCAACGTCCTGACTTTC
>TRBJ1-3|-|-|TRBV12-3/TRBV12-4
CASSLSGGNTIYF
TGTGCCAGCAGTTTATCCGGGGGAAACACCATATATTTT
>TRBJ1-2|-|once|TRBV7-2
CASSAAGPNAGYTF
TGTGCCAGCAGCGCCGCAGGTCCTAATGCGGGCTACACCTTC
>TRBJ2-4|TRBD1|-|TRBV5-1
CASSLGEAGGANIQYF
TGCGCCAGCAGCTTGGGTGAGGCAGGGGGTGCAAACATTCAGTACTTC
>TRBJ2-5|-|-|TRBV10-2
CASRETGEETQYF
TGCGCCAGCAGAGAGACAGGAGAAGAGACCCAGTACTTC
>TRBJ1-6|-|once|TRBV10-3
CAIRNVQNYNSPLHF
TGTGCCATCAGGAACGTCCAGAACTATAATTCACCCCTCCACTTT
>TRBJ2-7|TRBD1|-|TRBV30
CAWSQGQGAREQYF
TGTGCCTGGAGCCAGGGACAGGGGGCTCGGGAGCAGTACTTC
>TRBJ2-5|TRBD2|-|TRBV30
CAWSRGGAGETQYF
TGTGCCTGGAGTAGGGGAGGGGCGGGAGAGACCCAGTACTTC
>TRBJ1-6|-|-|TRBV7-6
CASSIESSYNSPLHF
TGTGCCAGCAGCATAGAGAGCTCCTATAATTCACCCCTCCACTTT
>TRBJ2-2|-|-|TRBV30
CAWSVQLAGELFF
TGTGCCTGGAGTGTACAACTAGCCGGGGAGCTGTTTTTT
>TRBJ2-3|-|-|TRBV7-2
CASSPSHNTQYF
TGTGCCAGCAGCCCTAGCCATAATACGCAGTATTTT
>TRBJ2-2|TRBD2|-|TRBV10-3
CAISDLDTGGELFF
TGTGCCATCAGTGATTTGGACACGGGGGGAGAGCTGTTTTTT
>TRBJ2-3|-|-|TRBV15
CATSGANEDTQYF
TGTGCCACCAGCGGAGCTAATGAGGATACGCAGTATTTT
>TRBJ2-5|-|-|TRBV5-4
CASSLEVGGGVRETQYF
TGTGCCAGCAGCTTAGAAGTCGGCGGAGGAGTAAGAGAGACCCAGTACTTC
>TRBJ2-3|TRBD2|once|TRBV5-1
CASSSTSGTLTGRTQYF
TGCGCCAGCAGCTCGACTAGCGGGACCTTGACGGGGCGTACGCAGTATTTT